These 16 T cell receptor beta chains came from one sample sequenced in a study of shared T cell receptors in the human thymus. Generated by immunoSEQ multiplex PCR, the TCRdb table keeps only in-frame clones and is missing some. This table holds about 660,000 clones, around 87% found once. These records were also assigned to another study, of human thymus T cells.

The sample was thymocytes. The origin of the receptors is a boy under two years old with a congenital heart defect.

Here the CDR3 reads CASSVGGWTDTQYF. The CDR3 DNA sequence: TGTGCCAGCAGTGTGGGAGGATGGACAGATACGCAGTATTTT. The chain recombines TRBV27 with TRBJ2-3; the D gene is possibly TRBD2 (6 bases). The CDR3 runs 14 residues. V was shortened by 5 bases and J by 3 bases, with 12 bases between the two germline ends. Germline loops: CDR1 MNHEY, CDR2 SMNVEV (reference sequence).

The rearrangement uses TRBV15 and TRBJ2-7; 9 positions match TRBD2. CDR1 is LNHNV, CDR2 YYDKDF, per germline (reference sequence). After removal of 2 bases from V and 0 bases from J, the junction contained 5 bases not matched to a gene. There are 16 residues in the CDR3. The CDR3 sequence: CATSRQGLASSYEQYF. The CDR3 region has the DNA TGTGCCACCAGCAGACAGGGACTAGCAAGCTCCTACGAGCAGTACTTC.

The rearrangement uses TRBV27 and TRBJ1-1, with 8 bases identical to TRBD1. Looked up from germline, CDR1 is MNHEY and CDR2 is SMNVEV (reference sequence). The V and J ends lost 5 bases and 3 bases, in that order; junction bases with no gene match: 8. The CDR3 extends over 15 amino acids. This CDR3 is CASSPLDREDTEAFF. The DNA of the CDR3 is TGTGCCAGCAGTCCCCTGGACAGGGAGGACACTGAAGCTTTCTTT.

The V gene is TRBV4-1, the J gene TRBJ2-2; D may be TRBD2 (7 bases). V lost 4 bases and J lost 5, with 23 bases in between. The CDR3 has 18 residues. Germline CDR1 is MGHRA and CDR2 is YSYEKL. CDR3 sequence reads: CASSLSLRGARGTGELFF. Here the CDR3 DNA reads TGCGCCAGCAGCCTAAGCCTCCGGGGGGCCCGGGGGACCGGGGAGCTGTTTTTT.

This clone appeared a single time. This chain uses TRBV15 with TRBJ2-5; 8 nucleotides align to TRBD1. This CDR3 has 14 amino acids. Germline CDR1 and CDR2: LNHNV and YYDKDF (reference sequence). V was pared by 4 bases and J by 2 bases, with 3 bases of the junction left unmatched. The CDR3 nucleotides are TGTGCCACCAGCACTCGGGACAGGCAAGAGACCCAGTACTTC. The encoded protein is CATSTRDRQETQYF.

The V and J genes are TRBV11-2 and TRBJ2-2; TRBD2 matches at 7 bases. CDR1 and CDR2 (germline): SGHAT, FQNNGV. Unmatched junction bases numbered 7, after V lost 2 bases and J lost 7 bases. This CDR3 has 15 amino acids. The CDR3 coding sequence is TGTGCCAGCAGCTTATTGTTTGGGGGGGTCGGGGAGCTGTTTTTT. As protein: CASSLLFGGVGELFF. The complete variable domain, with remaining parts taken from reference TRBV11-2 and TRBJ2-2, reads EAGVAQSPRYKIIEKRQSVAFWCNPISGHATLYWYQQILGQGPKLLIQFQNNGVVDDSQLPKDRFSAERLKGVDSTLKIQPAKLEDSAVYLCASSLLFGGVGELFFGEGSRLTVL.

The J gene is TRBJ1-2, the V gene TRBV5-6, with unresolved D. The V end was cut by 0 bases, the J end by 5 bases, with 17 bases between. Germline V gene data show CDR1 as SGHDT and CDR2 as YYEEEE. The CDR3 is 16 amino acids. DNA for the CDR3: TGTGCCAGCAGCTTGGATTCGCACCCCGCACGGTATGGCTACACCTTC. It specifies CASSLDSHPARYGYTF.

This clone appeared a few times. The rearrangement uses TRBV5-4 and TRBJ1-3; possible D gene TRBD1, 6 bases. Germline V lookup: CDR1 SGHNT, CDR2 YYREEE (reference sequence). V lost 4 bases and J lost 4, with 12 bases in between. The length of the CDR3 is 14 residues. The CDR3 is CASSAPGQGNTIYF. The CDR3 DNA reads as TGTGCCAGCAGCGCCCCTGGACAGGGAAACACCATATATTTT.

This clone occurred once. The rearrangement links TRBV5-6 to TRBJ2-1, with 11 bases aligning to TRBD2. The CDR3 runs 17 residues. Germline V gives CDR1 SGHDT, CDR2 YYEEEE. After removal of 3 bases from V and 6 bases from J, the junction contained 11 bases not matched to a gene. Here the CDR3 reads CASSSHSGRAVVNEQFF. As DNA, the CDR3 is TGTGCCAGCAGCTCTCATAGCGGGAGGGCCGTCGTCAATGAGCAGTTCTTC.

This chain links TRBV14 with TRBJ2-7; 8 nucleotides align to TRBD1. Germline trimming cut 0 bases from V and 6 bases from J; bases unmatched to any gene: 16. CDR3 size: 18 residues. Germline V gene data show CDR1 as SGHDN and CDR2 as FVKESK. CDR3 region: CASSQDRNGVGTGSEQYF. CDR3 DNA sequence: TGTGCCAGCAGCCAAGATCGGAATGGGGTTGGGACAGGCAGCGAGCAGTACTTC.

This sequence joins TRBV15 and TRBJ1-1; tentatively, D is TRBD1 (6 bases). Germline lookup yields CDR1 LNHNV and CDR2 YYDKDF (reference sequence). The V end lost 2 bases, the J end lost 7 bases, and 23 bases lay between the germline ends. The CDR3 covers 17 residues. The CDR3 region has the DNA TGTGCCACCAGCAGAACGTTTGGGACAATGCCACTCCTTGAAGCTTTCTTT. Its translation is CATSRTFGTMPLLEAFF. Supplemented by reference TRBV15 and TRBJ1-1, the full variable domain reads DAMVIQNPRYQVTQFGKPVTLSCSQTLNHNVMYWYQQKSSQAPKLLFHYYDKDFNNEADTPDNFQSRRPNTSFCFLDIRSPGLGDTAMYLCATSRTFGTMPLLEAFFGQGTRLTVV.

This chain joins TRBV27 and TRBJ1-2; 12 bases line up with TRBD1. The CDR3 has 14 amino acids. With V trimmed by 6 bases and J by 7 bases, 6 bases remained unmatched. Looked up from germline, CDR1 is MNHEY and CDR2 is SMNVEV (reference sequence). The CDR3, as DNA: TGTGCCAGCAGGCCGGGACAGGGGGCAGTTGGCTACACCTTC. It specifies CASRPGQGAVGYTF.

This clone has just a few counts. The J gene is TRBJ2-1, the V gene TRBV19, with 8 bases fitting TRBD2. CDR1 is LNHDA, CDR2 SQIVND, per germline (reference sequence). V lost 5 bases to trimming and J lost 9 bases; unmatched junction nucleotides: 3. The CDR3 runs 12 residues. The CDR3 here is CASSRTSTEQFF. DNA for the CDR3: TGTGCCAGTAGTCGGACTAGCACTGAGCAGTTCTTC.

The gene calls are TRBV28 and TRBJ1-1; D not certain. CDR1 and CDR2 from the germline V gene are MDHEN and SYDVKM. This CDR3 has 15 residues. Trimming removed 8 bases from V and 0 bases from J, with 16 bases in between. CDR3 sequence: CASGRRTPMNTEAFF. CDR3 sequence (DNA): TGTGCCAGCGGGAGGAGAACCCCCATGAACACTGAAGCTTTCTTT.

This clone was seen more than once but under ten times. The rearrangement uses TRBV13 and TRBJ2-7; TRBD2 might be the D (5 bases). The germline V gene has CDR1 PRHDT and CDR2 FYEKMQ (reference sequence). The ends were cut back, 1 base at V and 4 bases at J, with 20 bases in the middle. This CDR3 is 17 amino acids long. CDR3 amino acids: CASSLELAGKTGYEQYF. The CDR3 nucleotides read TGTGCCAGCAGCTTAGAATTAGCCGGGAAGACGGGGTACGAGCAGTACTTC.

The chain carries TRBV5-6 and TRBJ2-1; 11 positions agree with TRBD1. Germline V gene sequence: CDR1 SGHDT, CDR2 YYEEEE. This CDR3 spans 18 amino acids. The J segment lost 1 base and the V segment lost 0 bases, leaving 6 bases of the junction unmatched. The CDR3 loop reads CASSLEWDRGGSYNEQFF. In nucleotides, the CDR3 is TGTGCCAGCAGCTTGGAGTGGGACAGGGGGGGGTCCTACAATGAGCAGTTCTTC.